This T cell receptor beta chain is from a study of blood T cell repertoires in COVID-19. Across the study: T cells, B-cell-depleted T cells, or PBMCs provided the cDNA or gDNA that served as material.

This clone was recorded only once. V lost 0 bases and J 0 bases, leaving 15 bases between the germline ends. This CDR3 contains 17 residues. In the source study's methods: For nucleated cells, counts were estimated from reference gene primer amplification. The method was immunoSEQ multiplex PCR; TCRdb's version includes in-frame clones alone and lacks a portion of them. Clone size and the V and J calls come from that table; the DNA yielded D and trimming. The table lists some 130,000 clones, roughly nine tenths of them singletons, with over 9.5% in the top ten. The rearrangement uses TRBV5-7 and TRBJ1-1; D is ambiguous. TRBV5-7 is an ORF for which the function is uncertain. Source material: peripheral blood. The sequence came from a woman in her 70s with COVID-19, enrolled during active disease. The CDR3 region is CASSLAKAAFLNTEAFF. CDR3 coding DNA: TGTGCCAGCAGCTTGGCCAAGGCGGCCTTCTTGAACACTGAAGCTTTCTTT.